The clone carrying this TCR beta chain was counted a single time. Antigen specificity is unknown. The source of the sample is a study of cytomegalovirus exposure and HLA in healthy donors. Study in general: The 90 to 150 validation repertoires, a later analysis reported, used the same platform as the roughly 700 repertoires from the first cohort. Overall study findings and caveats: The study labeled more than 150 TCR beta chains cytomegalovirus-associated. In the approximately 120 validation repertoires, a later analysis found that first-cohort TCR clusters tended to co-occur. Confirmation in vitro established that three CMV-associated chains were specific for CMV antigens.

The germline V gene has CDR1 LGHNA and CDR2 YNFKEQ. The CDR3 totals 17 residues. Trimming removed 1 base from V and 2 bases from J; junction bases left unmatched: 9. Measured with immunoSEQ multiplex PCR; TCRdb has only the in-frame clones, and not every one. The sample carries about 73,000 clones, 85% to 90% recorded once. The receptor comes from a woman in her late teens or twenties in good health and CMV-seropositive. What was sequenced was PBMCs. The rearrangement joins TRBV4-2 to TRBJ2-3; 7 bases agree with TRBD2. The DNA of the CDR3 is TGTGCCAGCAGCCAAGCGTCAGCCGGGAGGAACACAGATACGCAGTATTTT. Protein sequence: CASSQASAGRNTDTQYF.